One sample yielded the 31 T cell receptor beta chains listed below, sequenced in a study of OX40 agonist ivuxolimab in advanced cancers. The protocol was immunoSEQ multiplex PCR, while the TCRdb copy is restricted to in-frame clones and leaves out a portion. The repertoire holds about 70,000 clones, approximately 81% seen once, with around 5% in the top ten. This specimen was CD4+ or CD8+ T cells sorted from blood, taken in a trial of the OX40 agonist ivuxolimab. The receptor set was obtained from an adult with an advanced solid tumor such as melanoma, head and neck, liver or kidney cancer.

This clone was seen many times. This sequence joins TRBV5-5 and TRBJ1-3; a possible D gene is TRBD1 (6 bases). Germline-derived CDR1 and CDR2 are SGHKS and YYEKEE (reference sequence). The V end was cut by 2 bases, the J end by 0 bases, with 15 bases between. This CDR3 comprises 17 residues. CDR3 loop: CASSLSPGHSSGNTIYF. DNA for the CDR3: TGTGCCAGCAGCTTATCTCCGGGACACAGCTCTGGAAACACCATATATTTT.

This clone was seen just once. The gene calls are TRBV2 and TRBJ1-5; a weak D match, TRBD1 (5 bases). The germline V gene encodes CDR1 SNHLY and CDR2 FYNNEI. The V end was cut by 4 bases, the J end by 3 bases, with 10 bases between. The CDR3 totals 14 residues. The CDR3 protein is CASSVGRVNQPQHF. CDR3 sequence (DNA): TGTGCCAGCAGTGTTGGCAGGGTCAATCAGCCCCAGCATTTT.

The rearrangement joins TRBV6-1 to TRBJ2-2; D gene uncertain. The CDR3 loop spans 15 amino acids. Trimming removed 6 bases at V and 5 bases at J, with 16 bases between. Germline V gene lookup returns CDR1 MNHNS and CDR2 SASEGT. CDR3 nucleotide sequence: TGTGCCAGCAGCACTCCGACCCCTAGGACCGGGGAGCTGTTTTTT. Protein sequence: CASSTPTPRTGELFF.

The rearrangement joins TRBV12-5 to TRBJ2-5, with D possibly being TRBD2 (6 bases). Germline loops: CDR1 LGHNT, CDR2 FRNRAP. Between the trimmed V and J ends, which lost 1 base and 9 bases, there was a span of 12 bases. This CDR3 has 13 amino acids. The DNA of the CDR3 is TGTGCTAGTGGTTTGGGAAGTACGGGGGCCCAGTACTTC. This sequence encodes CASGLGSTGAQYF. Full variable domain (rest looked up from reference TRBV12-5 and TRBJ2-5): DARVTQTPRHKVTEMGQEVTMRCQPILGHNTVFWYRQTMMQGLELLAYFRNRAPLDDSGMPKDRFSAEMPDATLATLKIQPSEPRDSAVYFCASGLGSTGAQYFGPGTRLLVL.

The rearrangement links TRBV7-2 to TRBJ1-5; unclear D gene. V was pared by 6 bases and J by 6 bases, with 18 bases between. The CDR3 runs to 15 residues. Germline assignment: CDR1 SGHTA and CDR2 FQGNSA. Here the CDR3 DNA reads TGTGCCAGCAGTCTAACGGGAGGGCGGGCTCAGCCCCAGCATTTT. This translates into CASSLTGGRAQPQHF.

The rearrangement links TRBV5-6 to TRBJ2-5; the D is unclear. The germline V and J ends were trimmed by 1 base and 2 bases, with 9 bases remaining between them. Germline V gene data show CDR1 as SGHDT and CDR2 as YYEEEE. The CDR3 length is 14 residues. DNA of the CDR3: TGTGCCAGCAGCTTGTCAACAGTTCAAGAGACCCAGTACTTC. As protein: CASSLSTVQETQYF.

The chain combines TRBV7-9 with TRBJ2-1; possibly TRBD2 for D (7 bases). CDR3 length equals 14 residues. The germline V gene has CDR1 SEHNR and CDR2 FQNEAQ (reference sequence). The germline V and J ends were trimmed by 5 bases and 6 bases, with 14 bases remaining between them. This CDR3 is CASSLQGGGNEQFF. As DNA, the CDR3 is TGTGCCAGCAGCCTACAGGGCGGGGGCAATGAGCAGTTCTTC.

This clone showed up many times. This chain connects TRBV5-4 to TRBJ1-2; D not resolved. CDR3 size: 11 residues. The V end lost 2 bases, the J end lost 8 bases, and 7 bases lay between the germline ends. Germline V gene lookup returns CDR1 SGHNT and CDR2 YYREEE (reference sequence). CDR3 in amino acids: CASSFREGYTF. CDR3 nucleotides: TGTGCCAGCAGCTTCCGGGAGGGCTACACCTTC.

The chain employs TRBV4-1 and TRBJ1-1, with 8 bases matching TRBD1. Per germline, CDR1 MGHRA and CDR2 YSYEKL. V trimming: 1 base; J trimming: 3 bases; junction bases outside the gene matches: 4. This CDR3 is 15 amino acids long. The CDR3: CASSQGDRSDTEAFF. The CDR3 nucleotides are TGCGCCAGCAGCCAAGGGGACAGGTCGGACACTGAAGCTTTCTTT.

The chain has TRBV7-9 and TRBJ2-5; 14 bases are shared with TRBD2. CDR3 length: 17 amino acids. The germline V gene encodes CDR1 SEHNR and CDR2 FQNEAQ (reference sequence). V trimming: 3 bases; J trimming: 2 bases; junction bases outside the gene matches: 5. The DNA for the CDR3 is TGTGCCAGCAGCTTTGGCGGACTAGCGGGGGGTCAAGAGACCCAGTACTTC. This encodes CASSFGGLAGGQETQYF.

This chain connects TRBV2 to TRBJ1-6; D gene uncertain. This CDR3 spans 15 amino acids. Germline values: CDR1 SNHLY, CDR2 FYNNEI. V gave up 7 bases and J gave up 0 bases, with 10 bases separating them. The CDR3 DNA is TGTGCCAGCACCGCGGGGAGCTCCTATAATTCACCCCTCCACTTT. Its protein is CASTAGSSYNSPLHF.

The CDR3, as DNA: TGTGCTAGTGGTTTGGGACTGACAGGGGGCGAGGGGCCCCAGCATTTT. The encoded protein is CASGLGLTGGEGPQHF. V usage is TRBV12-5 and J usage is TRBJ1-5; 10 bases agree with TRBD1. The length of the CDR3 is 16 residues. Germline V lookup: CDR1 LGHNT, CDR2 FRNRAP. V trimming: 1 base; J trimming: 9 bases; junction bases outside the gene matches: 9.

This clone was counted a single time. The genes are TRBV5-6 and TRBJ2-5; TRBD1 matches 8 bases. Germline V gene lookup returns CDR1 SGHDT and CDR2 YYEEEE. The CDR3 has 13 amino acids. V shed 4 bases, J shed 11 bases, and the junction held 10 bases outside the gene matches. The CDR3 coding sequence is TGTGCCAGCAGCGCCCGGGACAGGCCTGAGCAGTACTTC. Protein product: CASSARDRPEQYF. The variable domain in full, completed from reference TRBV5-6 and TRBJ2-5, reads DAGVTQSPTHLIKTRGQQVTLRCSPKSGHDTVSWYQQALGQGPQFIFQYYEEEERQRGNFPDRFSGHQFPNYSSELNVNALLLGDSALYLCASSARDRPEQYFGPGTRLLVL.

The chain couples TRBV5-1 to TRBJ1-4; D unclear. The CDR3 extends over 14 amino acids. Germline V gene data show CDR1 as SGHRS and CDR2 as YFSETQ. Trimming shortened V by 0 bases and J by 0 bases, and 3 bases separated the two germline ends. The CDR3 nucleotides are TGCGCCAGCAGCTTGGAAGCAACTAATGAAAAACTGTTTTTT. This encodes CASSLEATNEKLFF. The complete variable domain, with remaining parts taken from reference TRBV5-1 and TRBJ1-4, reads KAGVTQTPRYLIKTRGQQVTLSCSPISGHRSVSWYQQTPGQGLQFLFEYFSETQRNKGNFPGRFSGRQFSNSRSEMNVSTLELGDSALYLCASSLEATNEKLFFGSGTQLSVL.

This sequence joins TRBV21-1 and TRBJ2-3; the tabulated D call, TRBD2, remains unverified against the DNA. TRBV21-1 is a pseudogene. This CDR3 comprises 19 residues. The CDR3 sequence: CASSTRKKISGGNADTQYF. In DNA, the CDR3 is TGTGCCAGCAGCACTCGAAAAAAGATTAGCGGGGGGAACGCAGATACGCAGTATTTT.

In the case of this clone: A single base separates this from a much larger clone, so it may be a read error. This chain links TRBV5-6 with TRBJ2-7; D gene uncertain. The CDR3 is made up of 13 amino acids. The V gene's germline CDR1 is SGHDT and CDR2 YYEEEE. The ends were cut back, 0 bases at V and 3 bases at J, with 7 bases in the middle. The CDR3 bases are TGTGCCAGCAGCTTGGTGTACGGCTACGAGCAGTACTTC. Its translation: CASSLVYGYEQYF.

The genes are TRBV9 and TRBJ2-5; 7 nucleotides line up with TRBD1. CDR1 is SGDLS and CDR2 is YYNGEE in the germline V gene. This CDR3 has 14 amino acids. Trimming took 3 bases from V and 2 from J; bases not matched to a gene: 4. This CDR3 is CASSASGGQETQYF. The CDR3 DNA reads TGTGCCAGCAGCGCCTCAGGGGGACAAGAGACCCAGTACTTC.

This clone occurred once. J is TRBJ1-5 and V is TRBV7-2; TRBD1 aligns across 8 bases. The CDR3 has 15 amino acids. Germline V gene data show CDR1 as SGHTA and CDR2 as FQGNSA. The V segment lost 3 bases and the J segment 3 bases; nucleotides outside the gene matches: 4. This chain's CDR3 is CASSLGQVINQPQHF. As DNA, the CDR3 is TGTGCCAGCAGCTTGGGACAGGTGATCAATCAGCCCCAGCATTTT.

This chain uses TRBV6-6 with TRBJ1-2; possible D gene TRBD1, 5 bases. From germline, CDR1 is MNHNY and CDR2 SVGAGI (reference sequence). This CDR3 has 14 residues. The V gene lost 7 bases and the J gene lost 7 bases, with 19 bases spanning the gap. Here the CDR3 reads CASTLFNGAPGYTF. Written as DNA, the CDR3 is TGTGCCAGCACCCTTTTTAATGGGGCTCCTGGCTACACCTTC.

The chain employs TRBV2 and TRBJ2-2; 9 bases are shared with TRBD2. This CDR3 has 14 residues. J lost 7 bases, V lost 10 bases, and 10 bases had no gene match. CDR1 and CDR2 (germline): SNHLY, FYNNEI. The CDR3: CATKGREGHGELFF. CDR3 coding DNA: TGTGCCACCAAGGGGCGGGAGGGTCACGGGGAGCTGTTTTTT.

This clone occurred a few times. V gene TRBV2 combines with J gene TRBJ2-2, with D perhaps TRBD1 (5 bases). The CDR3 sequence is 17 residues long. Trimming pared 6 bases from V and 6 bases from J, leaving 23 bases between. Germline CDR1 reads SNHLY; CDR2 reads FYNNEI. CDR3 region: CASRRQPERLLSGELFF. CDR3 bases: TGTGCCAGCAGGAGACAGCCCGAGCGTCTCCTATCCGGGGAGCTGTTTTTT.

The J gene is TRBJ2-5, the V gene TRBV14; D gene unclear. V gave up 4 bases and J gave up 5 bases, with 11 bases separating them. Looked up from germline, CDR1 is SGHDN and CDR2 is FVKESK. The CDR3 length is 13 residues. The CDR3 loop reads CASSLSGSETQYF. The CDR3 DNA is TGTGCCAGCAGCCTAAGTGGGTCGGAGACCCAGTACTTC.

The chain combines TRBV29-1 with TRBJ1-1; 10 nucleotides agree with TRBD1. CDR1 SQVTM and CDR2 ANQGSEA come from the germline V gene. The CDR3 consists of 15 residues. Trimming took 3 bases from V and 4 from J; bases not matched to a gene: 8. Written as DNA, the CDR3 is TGCAGCGTTGAGGGGGACAGGGGAAAAAGCACTGAAGCTTTCTTT. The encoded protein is CSVEGDRGKSTEAFF. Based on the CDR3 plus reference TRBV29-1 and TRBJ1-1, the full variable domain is SAVISQKPSRDICQRGTSLTIQCQVDSQVTMMFWYRQQPGQSLTLIATANQGSEATYESGFVIDKFPISRPNLTFSTLTVSNMSPEDSSIYLCSVEGDRGKSTEAFFGQGTRLTVV.

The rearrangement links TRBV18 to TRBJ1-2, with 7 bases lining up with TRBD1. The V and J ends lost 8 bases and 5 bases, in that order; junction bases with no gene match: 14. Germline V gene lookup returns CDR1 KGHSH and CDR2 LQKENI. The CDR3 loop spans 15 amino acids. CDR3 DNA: TGTGCCAGCGGTCCCGGTGAGGGGGCATTTTATGGCTACACCTTC. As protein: CASGPGEGAFYGYTF. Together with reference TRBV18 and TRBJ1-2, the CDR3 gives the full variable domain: NAGVMQNPRHLVRRRGQEARLRCSPMKGHSHVYWYRQLPEEGLKFMVYLQKENIIDESGMPKERFSAEFPKEGPSILRIQQVVRGDSAAYFCASGPGEGAFYGYTFGSGTRLTVV.

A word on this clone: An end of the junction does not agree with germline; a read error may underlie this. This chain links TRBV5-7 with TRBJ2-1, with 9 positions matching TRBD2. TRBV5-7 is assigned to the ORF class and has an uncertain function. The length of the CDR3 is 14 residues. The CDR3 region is CASRERLADNEQLF. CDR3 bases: TGTGCCAGCAGGGAGAGACTAGCGGACAATGAGCAGCTCTTC.

The CDR3 protein is CASSERYSNQPQHF. The CDR3, as DNA: TGTGCCAGCAGTGAACGGTATAGCAATCAGCCCCAGCATTTT. The chain uses TRBV6-1 and TRBJ1-5; D gene uncertain. Trimming removed 2 bases at V and 0 bases at J, with 5 bases between. The CDR3 is made up of 14 amino acids. Germline values: CDR1 MNHNS, CDR2 SASEGT.

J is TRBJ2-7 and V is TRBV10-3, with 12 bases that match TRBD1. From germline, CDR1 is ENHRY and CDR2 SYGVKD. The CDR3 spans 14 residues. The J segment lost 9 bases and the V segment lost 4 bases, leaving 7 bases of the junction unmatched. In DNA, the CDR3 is TGTGCCATCAGTGTTCCGGGACAGGGGGCGGTGCAGTACTTC. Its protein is CAISVPGQGAVQYF.

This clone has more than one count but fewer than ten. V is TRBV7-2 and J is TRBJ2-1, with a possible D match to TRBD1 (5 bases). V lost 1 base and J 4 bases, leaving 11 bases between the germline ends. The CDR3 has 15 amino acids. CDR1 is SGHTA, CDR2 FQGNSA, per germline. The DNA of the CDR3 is TGTGCCAGCAGCTTAGGGGGCGGTGGGTACAATGAGCAGTTCTTC. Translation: CASSLGGGGYNEQFF.

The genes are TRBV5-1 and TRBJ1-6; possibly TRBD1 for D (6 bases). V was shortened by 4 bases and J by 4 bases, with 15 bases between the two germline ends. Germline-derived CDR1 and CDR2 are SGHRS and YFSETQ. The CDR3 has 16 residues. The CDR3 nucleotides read TGCGCCAGCAGCCTAGGGGGTTCGGGATATAATTCACCCCTCCACTTT. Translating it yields CASSLGGSGYNSPLHF.

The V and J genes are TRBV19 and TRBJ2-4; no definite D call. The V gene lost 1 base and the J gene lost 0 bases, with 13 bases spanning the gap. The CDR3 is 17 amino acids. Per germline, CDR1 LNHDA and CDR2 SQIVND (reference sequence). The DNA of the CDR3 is TGTGCCAGTAGTATAGGGGATCCGGTACTAGCCAAAAACATTCAGTACTTC. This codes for CASSIGDPVLAKNIQYF.

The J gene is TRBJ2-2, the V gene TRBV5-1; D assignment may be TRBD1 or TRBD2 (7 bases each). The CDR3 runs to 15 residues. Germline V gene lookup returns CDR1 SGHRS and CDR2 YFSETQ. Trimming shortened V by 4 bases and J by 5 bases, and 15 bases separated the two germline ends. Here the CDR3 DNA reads TGCGCCAGCAGCCGAGGGACAGCGGGAACCGGGGAGCTGTTTTTT. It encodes CASSRGTAGTGELFF.